Reported below is one T cell receptor (beta chain). Its antigen is not known. The data were taken from a study of CD8 T cells in ankylosing spondylitis. CDR3 length: 20 residues. The ends lost 3 bases at V and 2 bases at J; junction bases unmatched: 11. The TCR beta libraries were generated through quantitative 5'-RACE incorporating molecular barcodes. MiXCR, applied by TCRdb to the 5' RACE reads, yields one record per CDR3 protein. The sample lists about 450,000 distinct CDR3 sequences, about 25% occurring once. Study results and limitations: For ankylosing spondylitis blood, a TCR beta motif of about 8 highly homologous variants appeared characteristic. Before this, some motif variants had been reported in reactive arthritis synovial fluid and blood. The study looked at matched synovial fluid samples from ankylosing spondylitis patients. Disease-linked clones were reported to be significantly enriched there. With a CD8+ phenotype, disease-linked clones were relatively rare in peripheral blood.

The sequence was collected from a male donor with ankylosing spondylitis. The sample consisted of blood, either unsorted or a sorted T cell fraction (not recorded which). The chain uses TRBV12-3 or TRBV12-4 and TRBJ2-3; 16 positions match TRBD2. CDR3 coding DNA: TGTGCCAGCAGTTTTTTGAGGGGACTAGCGGGAGGGCCGCTCACAGATACGCAGTATTTT. Translated, it gives CASSFLRGLAGGPLTDTQYF.